The 21 T cell receptor beta chains below all came from one sample that was sequenced in a study of blood T cell repertoires in COVID-19. TCRdb keeps only in-frame clones here, not all; method: immunoSEQ multiplex PCR. The table lists under 350,000 clones, more than 75% of them singletons. Sequenced material: PBMCs or T cells enriched from blood (not recorded which). These TCRs come from a man aged 30 to 39 who had recovered from COVID-19.

This clone was detected only a few times. This chain uses TRBV12-5 with TRBJ2-2; 13 bases align to TRBD2. Per germline, CDR1 LGHNT and CDR2 FRNRAP. This CDR3 is built from 18 residues. V was pared by 4 bases and J by 7 bases, with 12 bases of the junction left unmatched. CDR3 in amino acids: CASGSGPGLAGVVGELFF. CDR3 coding DNA: TGTGCTAGTGGTTCCGGACCCGGACTAGCGGGAGTTGTCGGGGAGCTGTTTTTT.

This chain joins TRBV29-1 and TRBJ2-1; a possible D gene is TRBD1 (6 bases). Trimming removed 4 bases from V and 15 bases from J, with 16 bases in between. The CDR3 has 11 residues. The germline V gene encodes CDR1 SQVTM and CDR2 ANQGSEA. The CDR3, as DNA: TGCAGCGTTGTCTTCGCACAGGGCCCGTTCTTC. It yields the protein CSVVFAQGPFF.

In DNA, the CDR3 is TGTGCCAGCAGCCAAGATGCAGGAACCACTGAAGCTTTCTTT. It is translated as CASSQDAGTTEAFF. V is TRBV14 and J is TRBJ1-1; D uncertain. CDR1 is SGHDN and CDR2 is FVKESK in the germline V gene. The CDR3 spans 14 residues. The V end lost 0 bases, the J end lost 4 bases, and 9 bases lay between the germline ends.

This chain uses TRBV9 with TRBJ2-1, with 7 bases lining up with TRBD1. Germline CDR1 SGDLS, CDR2 YYNGEE. The CDR3 contains 15 residues. Trimming at V came to 4 bases and at J to 7 bases, leaving 11 bases not matched to a gene. CDR3 region: CASSPLDRWGNEQFF. The CDR3 DNA reads TGTGCCAGCAGCCCCTTGGACAGGTGGGGGAATGAGCAGTTCTTC.

The chain has TRBV6-5 and TRBJ2-3; a weak D match, TRBD2 (6 bases). Germline CDR1 reads MNHEY; CDR2 reads SVGAGI. CDR3 length equals 15 residues. V was pared by 2 bases and J by 4 bases, with 13 bases between. CDR3: CASSYSDLAADTQYF. The CDR3 nucleotides are TGTGCCAGCAGTTACAGTGACTTAGCGGCAGATACGCAGTATTTT.

The chain is built from TRBV11-3 and TRBJ2-5; 10 nucleotides match TRBD2. With V trimmed by 3 bases and J by 5 bases, 0 bases remained unmatched. Germline CDR1 SGHNT, CDR2 YENEEA. The CDR3 loop spans 13 amino acids. The CDR3 is CASSFSGRETQYF. DNA for the CDR3: TGTGCCAGCAGCTTTAGCGGGAGGGAGACCCAGTACTTC.

This chain uses TRBV2 with TRBJ2-7, with 9 nucleotides matching TRBD2. Germline CDR1 is SNHLY and CDR2 is FYNNEI. V shed 4 bases and J 3 bases; nucleotides not matched to a gene: 7. This CDR3 is 15 amino acids long. CDR3 amino acids: CASSGGAGGSYEQYF. Here the CDR3 DNA reads TGTGCCAGCAGTGGGGGAGCGGGAGGAAGCTACGAGCAGTACTTC.

This chain connects TRBV5-5 to TRBJ1-2; D is perhaps TRBD1 (5 bases). CDR1 is SGHKS and CDR2 is YYEKEE in the germline V gene (reference sequence). This CDR3 is built from 16 residues. V shed 2 bases and J shed 1 base, with 15 bases lying between them. The CDR3 reads CASSLTDSPINYGYTF. Written as DNA, the CDR3 is TGTGCCAGCAGCTTAACCGACAGCCCGATTAACTATGGCTACACCTTC.

The V gene is TRBV18, the J gene TRBJ1-1, with TRBD1 matching over 9 bases. Germline CDR1 reads KGHSH; CDR2 reads LQKENI. V trimming: 3 bases; J trimming: 7 bases; junction bases outside the gene matches: 6. This CDR3 has 14 amino acids. CDR3 sequence: CASSPQLDRGEAFF. In nucleotides, the CDR3 is TGTGCCAGCTCACCCCAACTGGACAGGGGTGAAGCTTTCTTT.

Turning to this clone: The sample has other DNA sequences that encode this CDR3 too. The chain couples TRBV27 to TRBJ2-7, with 7 nucleotides matching TRBD2. CDR1 MNHEY and CDR2 SMNVEV come from the germline V gene (reference sequence). Losses at the gene ends were 6 bases for V and 7 bases for J; bases not matched to a gene: 3. CDR3 length equals 11 residues. The CDR3 sequence: CASSPGGEQYF. In DNA form, the CDR3 reads TGTGCCAGCAGCCCCGGGGGGGAGCAGTACTTC.

This rearrangement joins TRBV18 to TRBJ1-6; perhaps TRBD1 as D (5 bases). V was trimmed by 0 bases and J by 8 bases, leaving 11 bases between them. This CDR3 contains 15 residues. The germline CDR1 and CDR2 sequences are KGHSH and LQKENI. CDR3 nucleotides: TGTGCCAGCTCACCACCGGGCAGGGAGGATTCACCCCTCCACTTT. Its protein product is CASSPPGREDSPLHF. Supplemented by reference TRBV18 and TRBJ1-6, the full variable domain reads NAGVMQNPRHLVRRRGQEARLRCSPMKGHSHVYWYRQLPEEGLKFMVYLQKENIIDESGMPKERFSAEFPKEGPSILRIQQVVRGDSAAYFCASSPPGREDSPLHFGNGTRLTVT.

J is TRBJ1-1 and V is TRBV20-1; 7 nucleotides align to TRBD1. The germline gives CDR1 DFQATT, CDR2 SNEGSKA (reference sequence). The junction had 12 bases not matched to a gene; V was cut back by 3 bases and J by 11 bases. The CDR3 consists of 13 residues. The CDR3 DNA is TGCAGTGCTAGTTCGGGACAGTGGCAGAACGCTTTCTTT. Protein: CSASSGQWQNAFF.

The V call is TRBV30, the J call TRBJ2-7; 7 nucleotides align to TRBD2. This CDR3 has 12 residues. Germline V lookup: CDR1 GTSNPN, CDR2 SVGIG (reference sequence). Germline trimming cut 5 bases from V and 2 bases from J; bases unmatched to any gene: 3. The CDR3 spells CAWGAGAYEQYF. CDR3 DNA sequence: TGTGCCTGGGGCGCGGGGGCCTACGAGCAGTACTTC.

Details on this clone: Other DNA sequences in this specimen translate into the identical CDR3. J is TRBJ2-7 and V is TRBV2, with a possible D match to TRBD1 (5 bases). The V end lost 2 bases, the J end lost 0 bases, and 5 bases lay between the germline ends. The CDR3 contains 13 residues. Germline-derived CDR1 and CDR2 are SNHLY and FYNNEI. The CDR3 protein is CASSETGSYEQYF. In nucleotides, the CDR3 is TGTGCCAGCAGTGAAACAGGCTCCTACGAGCAGTACTTC.

The chain recombines TRBV4-1 with TRBJ2-7; no definite D call. Trimming took off 1 base at V and 3 bases at J, with 7 bases between the two ends. This CDR3 has 13 amino acids. The germline gives CDR1 MGHRA, CDR2 YSYEKL. The CDR3: CASSQVTDYEQYF. The CDR3 DNA is TGCGCCAGCAGCCAAGTCACAGACTACGAGCAGTACTTC.

The gene calls are TRBV12-3 or TRBV12-4 and TRBJ2-1, with D unresolved. This CDR3 is built from 13 residues. V lost 7 bases and J lost 4, with 11 bases in between. CDR3 sequence: CASTEQWYNEQFF. CDR3 DNA: TGTGCCAGCACCGAACAATGGTACAATGAGCAGTTCTTC.

This chain joins TRBV30 and TRBJ1-1; 10 nucleotides agree with TRBD1. The ends lost 5 bases at V and 11 bases at J; junction bases unmatched: 8. This CDR3 region has 12 residues. CDR1 is GTSNPN and CDR2 is SVGIG in the germline V gene (reference sequence). This CDR3 is CAWARQGAVAFF. CDR3 bases: TGTGCCTGGGCTAGACAGGGGGCGGTGGCTTTCTTT.

This clone has more than one count but fewer than ten. The junction shows a germline mismatch at one end, possibly a read error. The chain couples TRBV7-7 to TRBJ2-7, with 10 bases aligning to TRBD2. The CDR3 has 15 residues. The germline gives CDR1 SSHAT, CDR2 FNYEAQ (reference sequence). The CDR3 is CASSRLAGGPEKQYF. The CDR3 nucleotides read TGTGCTAGCAGCAGATTAGCGGGGGGTCCGGAAAAGCAGTACTTC. The whole variable domain, remainder taken from reference TRBV7-7 and TRBJ2-7, is GAGVSQSPRYKVTKRGQDVTLRCDPISSHATLYWYQQALGQGPEFLTYFNYEAQPDKSGLPSDRFSAERPEGSISTLTIQRTEQRDSAMYRCASSRLAGGPEKQYFGPGTRLTVT.

This sequence joins TRBV6-6 and TRBJ2-7, with D maybe TRBD1 (9 bases). Germline values: CDR1 MNHNY, CDR2 SVGAGI (reference sequence). The germline V and J ends were trimmed by 5 bases and 0 bases, with 26 bases remaining between them. The CDR3 consists of 19 residues. CDR3 sequence (DNA): TGTGCCAGCAGTCAAAACAGGGGGCTGGTGACTAGCGCCTCCTACGAGCAGTACTTC. Translation: CASSQNRGLVTSASYEQYF.

The gene calls are TRBV30 and TRBJ2-7, with TRBD2 identical over 8 bases. V was pared by 2 bases and J by 3 bases, with 3 bases of the junction left unmatched. Per germline, CDR1 GTSNPN and CDR2 SVGIG (reference sequence). CDR3 size: 13 residues. The CDR3 here is CAWSTGRVYEQYF. For the CDR3, the DNA is TGTGCCTGGAGTACCGGGAGGGTCTACGAGCAGTACTTC.

This clone was picked up one time. The CDR3 nucleotides read TGTGCCAGCCTCCCTGGGAGGGACACTGAAGCTTTCTTT. It codes for CASLPGRDTEAFF. The chain links TRBV27 to TRBJ1-1; D gene uncertain. V was cut by 8 bases and J by 3 bases, with 13 bases left in between. The CDR3 totals 13 residues. Germline V gene data show CDR1 as MNHEY and CDR2 as SMNVEV (reference sequence).